Many counts were recorded for the clone carrying this T cell receptor (beta chain). As yet, its antigen is unknown. On each TCR cDNA molecule, a unique molecular identifier was present. A single record per CDR3 protein comes from TCRdb applying MiXCR to the 5' RACE reads. The repertoire holds around 60,000 distinct CDR3 sequences, with less than 10% as singletons. The data are from a study of spatial heterogeneity in lung cancer. Findings of the study overall: The study found ubiquitous expanded tumor TCRs in blood more at resection than follow-up.

The CDR3 length is 14 residues. With 5 bases removed from V and 2 bases from J, the gap between germline ends came to 13 bases. Germline V gene sequence: CDR1 DFQATT, CDR2 SNEGSKA (reference sequence). As to time point: sample taken at primary tumor resection. The input material, whole RNA from tumor, nontumor lung or frozen PBMC, was sequenced unsorted. The sample consisted of PBMCs, taken at surgery. The rearrangement links TRBV20-1 to TRBJ1-5; D is uncertain. The origin of this receptor is a female donor with early-stage non-small cell lung cancer. CDR3 in amino acids: CSASEGVGNQPQHF. DNA for the CDR3: TGCAGTGCTTCGGAGGGAGTGGGCAATCAGCCCCAGCATTTT.